Shown below are 22 T cell receptor beta chains from a single sample sequenced in a study of CD8+CD57+ T cells in acquired aplastic anemia. Patients chosen for sequencing had CD8+CD57+ cells that had expanded, as shown by flow cytometry. Investigators profiled TCR beta VDJ and CDR3 from genomic DNA template. TCRdb re-called the reads through MiXCR, storing one row per CDR3 protein. In the table there are over 150,000 distinct CDR3 sequences, nearly 65% of which are singletons. What was sequenced was sorted CD4+, CD8+, or CD8+CD57+ T cells (not recorded which) from PBMCs. The receptors come from a human donor with aplastic anemia.

This clonotype was detected many times. The rearrangement uses TRBV10-3 and TRBJ2-7, with 10 bases identical to TRBD1. V gave up 6 bases and J gave up 5 bases; unmatched junction bases: 10. The CDR3 spans 15 residues. Per germline, CDR1 ENHRY and CDR2 SYGVKD. CDR3 residues: CAIRDRDRGPHEQYF. CDR3 bases: TGTGCCATCAGGGATAGGGACAGGGGCCCCCACGAGCAGTACTTC.

This clonotype was detected only once. V is TRBV19 and J is TRBJ1-6, with D unclear. The V end lost 3 bases, the J end lost 7 bases, and 10 bases lay between the germline ends. The CDR3 loop spans 14 amino acids. Germline V CDR1 and CDR2: LNHDA, SQIVND (reference sequence). The CDR3 sequence: CASSMGDVNSPLHF. CDR3 DNA sequence: TGTGCCAGTAGTATGGGAGACGTAAATTCACCCCTCCACTTT. Combining the CDR3 with reference TRBV19 and TRBJ1-6 gives the whole variable domain DGGITQSPKYLFRKEGQNVTLSCEQNLNHDAMYWYRQDPGQGLRLIYYSQIVNDFQKGDIAEGYSVSREKKESFPLTVTSAQKNPTAFYLCASSMGDVNSPLHFGNGTRLTVT.

This rearrangement joins TRBV29-1 to TRBJ1-1; D is unclear. The CDR3 is 11 amino acids. CDR1 is SQVTM and CDR2 is ANQGSEA in the germline V gene. With 5 bases removed from V and 7 bases from J, the gap between germline ends came to 11 bases. The CDR3 DNA reads as TGCAGCGTTCACGACGTTGTTGAAGCTTTCTTT. The encoded protein is CSVHDVVEAFF. Variable domain in full (rest from reference TRBV29-1 and TRBJ1-1): SAVISQKPSRDICQRGTSLTIQCQVDSQVTMMFWYRQQPGQSLTLIATANQGSEATYESGFVIDKFPISRPNLTFSTLTVSNMSPEDSSIYLCSVHDVVEAFFGQGTRLTVV.

At least ten counts were recorded for this clonotype. This chain links TRBV19 with TRBJ1-2, with a weak D call TRBD1 (5 bases). V gave up 3 bases and J gave up 2 bases, with 10 bases separating them. The CDR3 runs to 14 residues. The germline gives CDR1 LNHDA, CDR2 SQIVND (reference sequence). The chain's CDR3 is CASSIGASNYGYTF. DNA for the CDR3: TGTGCCAGTAGTATCGGGGCTTCCAACTATGGCTACACCTTC.

V is TRBV7-9 and J is TRBJ2-6; weak D call: TRBD1 (5 bases). CDR3 size: 16 residues. Trimming cost V 5 bases and J 1 base, with 12 bases left between them. Germline V CDR1 and CDR2: SEHNR, FQNEAQ (reference sequence). CDR3 coding DNA: TGTGCCAGCAGCCCAACGCAGGGTTCTGGGGCCAACGTCCTGACTTTC. Its translation: CASSPTQGSGANVLTF.

The chain joins TRBV19 to TRBJ1-1; 7 bases match TRBD1. Germline lookup yields CDR1 LNHDA and CDR2 SQIVND (reference sequence). J was trimmed by 4 bases and V by 2 bases; bases with no gene match: 10. This CDR3 contains 16 residues. This CDR3 is CASSISSWTGLTEAFF. Here the CDR3 DNA reads TGTGCCAGTAGTATATCTTCGTGGACAGGCCTCACTGAAGCTTTCTTT.

This clonotype was recorded a few times. V and J are TRBV6-9 and TRBJ1-3, with 8 positions matching TRBD1. Germline-derived CDR1 and CDR2 are MNHGY and SVAAGI. This CDR3 contains 20 residues. V dropped 6 bases and J dropped 0; count of bases not matched to a gene: 19. CDR3 bases: TGTGCCAGCAGAGAATACAGGGGGTTTTCCCTCTCAAGCTCTGGAAACACCATATATTTT. This codes for CASREYRGFSLSSSGNTIYF.

Ten or more counts support this clonotype. The chain carries TRBV20-1 and TRBJ2-1; tentative D call: TRBD2 (6 bases). Per germline, CDR1 DFQATT and CDR2 SNEGSKA (reference sequence). Trimming stripped 2 bases from V and 9 bases from J, with 11 bases between. CDR3 length: 12 amino acids. This CDR3 is CSARFDGSEQFF. CDR3 bases: TGCAGTGCTAGATTCGACGGGAGTGAGCAGTTCTTC.

The V gene is TRBV24-1, the J gene TRBJ1-1, with D perhaps TRBD1 (6 bases). CDR1 and CDR2 from the germline V gene are KGHDR and SFDVKD. The CDR3 totals 14 residues. The germline V and J ends were trimmed by 4 bases and 5 bases, with 13 bases remaining between them. In nucleotides, the CDR3 is TGTGCCACCAGTGACTCCGGGACACTAACTGAAGCTTTCTTT. Translating gives CATSDSGTLTEAFF.

A word on this clonotype: The junction does not match germline at one end; this may be a read error. V gene TRBV7-9 combines with J gene TRBJ2-1; 11 bases agree with TRBD1. CDR3 length equals 17 residues. CDR1 and CDR2 from the germline V gene are SEHNR and FQNEAQ (reference sequence). The CDR3 sequence is CASSLGFADRGLDEQFF. The CDR3 nucleotides read TGTGCCAGCAGTTTAGGGTTTGCGGACAGGGGGCTTGATGAGCAGTTCTTC. The whole variable domain, filled in from reference TRBV7-9 and TRBJ2-1, reads DTGVSQNPRHKITKRGQNVTFRCDPISEHNRLYWYRQTLGQGPEFLTYFQNEAQLEKSRLLSDRFSAERPKGSFSTLEIQRTEQGDSAMYLCASSLGFADRGLDEQFFGPGTRLTVL.

This clonotype was counted at least ten times. CDR3 coding DNA: TGTGCCAGCAGCTTCCACCACAGTACCTACAATGAGCAGTTCTTC. Its translation is CASSFHHSTYNEQFF. This chain joins TRBV7-9 and TRBJ2-1; D not resolved. V was shortened by 3 bases and J by 2 bases, with 11 bases between the two germline ends. The CDR3 runs 15 residues. CDR1 and CDR2 (germline): SEHNR, FQNEAQ (reference sequence).

The chain has TRBV20-1 and TRBJ2-3; 10 nucleotides align to TRBD2. Trimming cost V 0 bases and J 2 bases; bases outside gene matches: 11. The CDR3 spans 18 residues. Per germline, CDR1 DFQATT and CDR2 SNEGSKA (reference sequence). CDR3 region: CSARDWASGGDFTDTQYF. For the CDR3, the DNA is TGCAGTGCTAGAGATTGGGCTAGCGGGGGAGATTTCACAGATACGCAGTATTTT.

This clonotype was seen only once. J is TRBJ2-7 and V is TRBV9; 7 bases map to TRBD1. This CDR3 has 13 amino acids. CDR1 SGDLS and CDR2 YYNGEE come from the germline V gene. Trimming cost V 4 bases and J 4 bases; bases outside gene matches: 5. CDR3 amino acids: CASSRGRSYEQYF. The DNA of the CDR3 is TGTGCCAGCAGCAGGGGGCGGTCTTACGAGCAGTACTTC. Filled out from reference TRBV9 and TRBJ2-7, the complete variable domain reads DSGVTQTPKHLITATGQRVTLRCSPRSGDLSVYWYQQSLDQGLQFLIQYYNGEERAKGNILERFSAQQFPDLHSELNLSSLELGDSALYFCASSRGRSYEQYFGPGTRLTVT.

The table lists this clonotype with a count of one. The final CDR3 position lacks the conserved phenylalanine or tryptophan, pointing to a likely read error. The DNA is left out, because the CDR3 cannot be placed on it with certainty; the CDR3 is given as TCRdb lists it. This sequence joins TRBV20-1 and TRBJ2-1; no check of the table's D call, TRBD1, against the DNA was made. The CDR3 contains 11 residues when both ends are counted. Germline CDR1 and CDR2: DFQATT and SNEGSKA (reference sequence). CDR3 sequence: CSARDRDRGLY.

The chain has TRBV14 and TRBJ2-3; D is undetermined. Germline assignment: CDR1 SGHDN and CDR2 FVKESK. This CDR3 spans 14 amino acids. V dropped 6 bases and J dropped 1 base, with 11 bases sitting between them. CDR3 bases: TGTGCCAGCAGTGGAATCACTGGCACAGATACGCAGTATTTT. This gives the protein CASSGITGTDTQYF.

Ten or more counts support this clonotype. The rearrangement uses TRBV5-8 and TRBJ1-1; 12 nucleotides agree with TRBD1. Germline trimming cut 7 bases from V and 6 bases from J; bases unmatched to any gene: 7. Germline values: CDR1 SGHTS, CDR2 YDEGEE. This CDR3 comprises 14 residues. CDR3 nucleotide sequence: TGTGCCAGCGGGTCCGGGACAGGGGGCGCTGAAGCTTTCTTT. Amino acid sequence: CASGSGTGGAEAFF.

This clonotype was counted ten times or more. This sequence joins TRBV12-3 or TRBV12-4 and TRBJ2-1, with 12 bases fitting TRBD1. The J segment lost 7 bases and the V segment lost 5 bases, leaving 3 bases of the junction unmatched. This CDR3 has 14 residues. CDR3 sequence (DNA): TGTGCCAGCAGTCGGGACAGGGGGCGTAATGAGCAGTTCTTC. As protein: CASSRDRGRNEQFF.

This clonotype was detected once. The chain joins TRBV5-1 to TRBJ2-1, with a tentative D call TRBD2 (5 bases). The V and J ends lost 2 bases and 4 bases respectively, with 16 bases between them. CDR1 is SGHRS and CDR2 is YFSETQ in the germline V gene. The CDR3 length is 16 residues. Here the CDR3 reads CASSLDKGLAYNEQFF. The CDR3 DNA sequence: TGCGCCAGCAGCTTAGATAAAGGCCTAGCATACAATGAGCAGTTCTTC.

This sequence joins TRBV20-1 and TRBJ2-7; maybe TRBD1 (6 bases). The V gene lost 3 bases and the J gene lost 2 bases, with 14 bases spanning the gap. The V gene's germline CDR1 is DFQATT and CDR2 SNEGSKA (reference sequence). The CDR3 is made up of 14 amino acids. CDR3 residues: CSASSRGRTYEQYF. The CDR3 coding sequence is TGCAGTGCTAGTTCCAGGGGACGGACCTACGAGCAGTACTTC.

CDR3 coding DNA: TGCGCCAGCAGCCCTAGCGGGGAATATAGCACAGATACGCAGTATTTT. Translated, it gives CASSPSGEYSTDTQYF. The rearrangement links TRBV5-1 to TRBJ2-3; 9 positions match TRBD2. V lost 4 bases to trimming and J lost 0 bases; unmatched junction nucleotides: 6. CDR3 size: 16 residues. Germline V lookup: CDR1 SGHRS, CDR2 YFSETQ.

The chain recombines TRBV7-9 with TRBJ2-7; D uncertain. Germline loops: CDR1 SEHNR, CDR2 FQNEAQ (reference sequence). Trimming took 5 bases from V and 0 from J, leaving 5 bases between them. The CDR3 spans 12 residues. CDR3: CASSGVSYEQYF. CDR3 in DNA: TGTGCCAGCAGCGGGGTCTCCTACGAGCAGTACTTC.

V usage is TRBV20-1 and J usage is TRBJ2-7; D is perhaps TRBD2 (5 bases). Germline V gene lookup returns CDR1 DFQATT and CDR2 SNEGSKA (reference sequence). The CDR3 totals 14 residues. V gave up 0 bases and J gave up 5 bases, with 14 bases separating them. The CDR3 is CSARDSDGGNEQYF. CDR3 coding DNA: TGCAGTGCTAGAGATTCGGACGGAGGAAACGAGCAGTACTTC.